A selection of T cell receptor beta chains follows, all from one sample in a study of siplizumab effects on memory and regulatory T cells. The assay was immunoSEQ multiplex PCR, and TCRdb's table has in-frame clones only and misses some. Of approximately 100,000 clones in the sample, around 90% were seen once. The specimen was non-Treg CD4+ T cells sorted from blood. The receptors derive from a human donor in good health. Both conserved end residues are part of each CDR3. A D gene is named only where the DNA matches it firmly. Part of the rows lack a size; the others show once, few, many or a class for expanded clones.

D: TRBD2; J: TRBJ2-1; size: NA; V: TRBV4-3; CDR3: CASSQDRLAGAREQFF; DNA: TGCGCCAGCAGCCAAGATAGACTAGCGGGAGCTCGCGAGCAGTTCTTC
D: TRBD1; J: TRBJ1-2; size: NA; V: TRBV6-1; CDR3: CASSVPTGQNYGYTF; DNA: TGTGCCAGCAGTGTTCCGACAGGGCAGAACTATGGCTACACCTTC
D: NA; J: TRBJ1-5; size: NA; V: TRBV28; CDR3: CASSYLAGVSNQPQHF; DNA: TGTGCCAGCAGTTATCTGGCGGGGGTCAGCAATCAGCCCCAGCATTTT
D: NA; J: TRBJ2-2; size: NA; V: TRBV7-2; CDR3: CASSLVGGPTGELFF; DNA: TGTGCCAGCAGCTTAGTAGGGGGTCCCACCGGGGAGCTGTTTTTT
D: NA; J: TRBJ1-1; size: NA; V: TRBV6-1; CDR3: CASSPPEGQAFF; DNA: TGTGCCAGCAGTCCCCCCGAGGGGCAGGCTTTCTTT
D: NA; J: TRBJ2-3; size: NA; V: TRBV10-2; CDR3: CASSEGDTQYF; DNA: TGCGCCAGCAGTGAGGGGGATACGCAGTATTTT
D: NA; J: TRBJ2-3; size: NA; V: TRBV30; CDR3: CAWRNLPTDTQYF; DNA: TGTGCCTGGAGAAATCTCCCCACAGATACGCAGTATTTT
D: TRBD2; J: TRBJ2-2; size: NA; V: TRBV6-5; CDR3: CASRQGTSGRLFF; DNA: TGTGCCAGCAGACAAGGGACTAGCGGGAGACTGTTTTTT
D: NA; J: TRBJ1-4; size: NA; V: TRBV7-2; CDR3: CASSFTATNEKLFF; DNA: TGTGCCAGCAGCTTTACCGCAACTAATGAAAAACTGTTTTTT
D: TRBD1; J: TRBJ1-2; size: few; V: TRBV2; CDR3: CASSGTGRSGYTF; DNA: TGTGCCAGCAGCGGGACAGGGAGGTCTGGCTACACCTTC
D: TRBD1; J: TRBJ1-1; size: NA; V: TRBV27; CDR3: CASSDRGTLEAFF; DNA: TGTGCCAGCAGTGACAGGGGGACGCTTGAAGCTTTCTTT
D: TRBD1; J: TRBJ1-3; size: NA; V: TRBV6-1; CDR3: CASSAKEQGFSGNTIYF; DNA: TGTGCCAGCAGTGCGAAAGAACAGGGGTTCTCTGGAAACACCATATATTTT
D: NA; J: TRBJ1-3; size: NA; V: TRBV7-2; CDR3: CASSYRPRDTIYF; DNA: TGTGCCAGCAGCTATCGGCCGCGGGACACCATATATTTT
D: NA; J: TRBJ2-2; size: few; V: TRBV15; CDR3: CATSAWGRTGELFF; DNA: TGTGCCACCAGCGCCTGGGGGCGCACCGGGGAGCTGTTTTTT
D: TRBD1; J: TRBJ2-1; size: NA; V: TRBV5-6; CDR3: CASSRRDRVDNEQFF; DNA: TGTGCCAGCAGCCGACGGGACAGGGTCGACAATGAGCAGTTCTTC
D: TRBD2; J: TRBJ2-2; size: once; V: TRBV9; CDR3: CASSPGTSGRFNTGELFF; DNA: TGTGCCAGCAGCCCTGGGACTAGCGGGAGATTTAACACCGGGGAGCTGTTTTTT
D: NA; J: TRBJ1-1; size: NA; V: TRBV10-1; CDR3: CASSHSGRNTEAFF; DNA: TGCGCCAGCAGTCATTCGGGGCGGAACACTGAAGCTTTCTTT
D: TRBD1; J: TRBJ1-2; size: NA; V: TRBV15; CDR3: CATSRDSIRDREGYTF; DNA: TGTGCCACCAGCAGAGACTCGATCCGGGACAGGGAGGGCTACACCTTC
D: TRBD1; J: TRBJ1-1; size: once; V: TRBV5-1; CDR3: CASSSQGDNTEAFF; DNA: TGCGCCAGCAGCTCCCAGGGGGATAACACTGAAGCTTTCTTT
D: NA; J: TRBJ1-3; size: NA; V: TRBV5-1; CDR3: CASSLAGSTSGNTIYF; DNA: TGCGCCAGCAGCTTGGCCGGCTCGACCTCTGGAAACACCATATATTTT
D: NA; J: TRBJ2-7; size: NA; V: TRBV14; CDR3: CASSQAGTQHNPREQYF; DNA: TGTGCCAGCAGCCAAGCCGGGACACAGCATAATCCTCGCGAGCAGTACTTC
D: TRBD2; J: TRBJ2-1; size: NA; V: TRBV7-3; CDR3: CASSKTSGRANEQFF; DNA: TGTGCCAGCAGCAAGACTAGCGGGAGGGCCAATGAGCAGTTCTTC
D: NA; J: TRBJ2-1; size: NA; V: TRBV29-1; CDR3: CSAGQGYNEQFF; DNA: TGCAGCGCAGGGCAGGGGTACAATGAGCAGTTCTTC
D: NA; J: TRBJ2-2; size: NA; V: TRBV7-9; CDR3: CASNLMANTGELFF; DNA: TGTGCCAGCAACCTGATGGCGAACACCGGGGAGCTGTTTTTT
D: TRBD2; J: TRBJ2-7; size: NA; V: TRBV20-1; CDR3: CSAGEGYEQYF; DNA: TGCAGTGCTGGGGAGGGCTACGAGCAGTACTTC
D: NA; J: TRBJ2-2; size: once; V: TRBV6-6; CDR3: CASGRSNTGELFF; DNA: TGTGCCAGTGGGAGGTCGAACACCGGGGAGCTGTTTTTT
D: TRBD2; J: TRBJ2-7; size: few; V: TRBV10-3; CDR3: CAIRGGTSVYEQYF; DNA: TGTGCCATCAGGGGAGGGACTAGCGTATACGAGCAGTACTTC
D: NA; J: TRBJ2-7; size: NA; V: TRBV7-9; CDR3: CASSLVGDNYEQYF; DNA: TGTGCCAGCAGCTTAGTAGGAGACAACTACGAGCAGTACTTC
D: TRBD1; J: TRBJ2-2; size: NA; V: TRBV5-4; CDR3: CASSKGQGENTGELFF; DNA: TGTGCCAGCAGCAAAGGACAGGGAGAGAACACCGGGGAGCTGTTTTTT
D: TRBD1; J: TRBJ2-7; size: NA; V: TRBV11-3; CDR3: CASRQYRGQVIYEQYF; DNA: TGTGCCAGCAGACAATATCGGGGACAGGTTATCTACGAGCAGTACTTC
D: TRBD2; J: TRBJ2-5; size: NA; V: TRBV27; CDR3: CASSSLAGGPRTQYF; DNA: TGTGCCAGCAGTTCGTTAGCGGGAGGGCCCAGGACCCAGTACTTC
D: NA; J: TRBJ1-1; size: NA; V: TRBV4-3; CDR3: CASSRETNTEAFF; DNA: TGCGCCAGCAGTCGAGAAACGAACACTGAAGCTTTCTTT
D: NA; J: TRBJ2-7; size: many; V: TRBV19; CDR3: CASSVKGPPYEQYF; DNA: TGTGCCAGTAGTGTCAAGGGACCGCCCTACGAGCAGTACTTC
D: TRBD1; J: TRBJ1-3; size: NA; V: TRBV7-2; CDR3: CATAPGQGTRFTGNTIYF; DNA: TGTGCCACCGCGCCGGGACAGGGGACCCGTTTTACTGGAAACACCATATATTTT
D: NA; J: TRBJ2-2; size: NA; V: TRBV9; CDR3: CASSVGRRNTGELFF; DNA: TGTGCCAGCAGCGTAGGACGGAGGAACACCGGGGAGCTGTTTTTT
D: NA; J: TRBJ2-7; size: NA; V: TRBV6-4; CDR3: CASSDWDCSYEQYF; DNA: TGTGCCAGCAGTGACTGGGACTGTTCCTACGAGCAGTACTTC
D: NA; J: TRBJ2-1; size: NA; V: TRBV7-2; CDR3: CASSLSYSEGQFF; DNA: TGTGCCAGCAGCCTTAGTTACTCAGAGGGGCAGTTCTTC
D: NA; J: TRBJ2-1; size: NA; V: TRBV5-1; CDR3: CASSSTRDSSYNEQFF; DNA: TGCGCCAGCAGCTCTACTAGGGATAGCTCCTACAATGAGCAGTTCTTC
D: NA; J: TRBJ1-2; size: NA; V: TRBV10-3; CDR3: CAISETDNYGYTF; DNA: TGTGCCATCAGTGAAACAGACAACTATGGCTACACCTTC
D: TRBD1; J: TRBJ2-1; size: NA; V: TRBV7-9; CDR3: CASSNGFTGQGNNEQFF; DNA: TGTGCCAGCAGCAACGGCTTCACGGGACAGGGGAACAATGAGCAGTTCTTC
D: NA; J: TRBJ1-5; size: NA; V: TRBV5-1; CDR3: CASSNYRVRNQPQHF; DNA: TGCGCCAGCAGCAACTACAGGGTACGAAATCAGCCCCAGCATTTT
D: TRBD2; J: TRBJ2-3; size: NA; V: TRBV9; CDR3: CASSGGGRADTQYF; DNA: TGTGCCAGCAGCGGAGGCGGGAGAGCAGATACGCAGTATTTT
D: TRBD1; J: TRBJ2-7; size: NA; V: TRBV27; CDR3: CASSYTLGTGALEQYF; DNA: TGTGCCAGCAGTTACACCCTCGGGACAGGGGCACTCGAGCAGTACTTC
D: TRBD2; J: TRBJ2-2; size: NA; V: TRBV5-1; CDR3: CASSRGLAGGELFF; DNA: TGCGCCAGCAGCAGGGGACTAGCGGGAGGGGAGCTGTTTTTT
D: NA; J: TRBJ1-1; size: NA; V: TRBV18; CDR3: CASSPGQGRKSDTEAFF; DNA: TGTGCCAGCTCACCAGGCCAGGGACGTAAGAGTGACACTGAAGCTTTCTTT
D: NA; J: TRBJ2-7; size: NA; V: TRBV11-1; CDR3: CASSPSGDGEQYF; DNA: TGTGCCAGCAGCCCTTCCGGGGATGGCGAGCAGTACTTC
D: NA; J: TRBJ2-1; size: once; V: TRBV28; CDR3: CASSRSGRGSYNEQFF; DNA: TGTGCCAGCAGTCGTTCTGGGCGGGGTTCCTACAATGAGCAGTTCTTC
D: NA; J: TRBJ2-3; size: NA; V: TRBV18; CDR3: CASSLGASDPTDTQYF; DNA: TGTGCCAGCTCACTAGGGGCCTCGGACCCCACAGATACGCAGTATTTT